One and the same sample provided the 17 T cell receptor beta chains below, sequenced in a study of cytomegalovirus exposure and HLA in healthy donors. The primer mix had 60 Vbeta and 13 Jbeta primers. Assay used: immunoSEQ multiplex PCR; TCRdb lists only in-frame clones, some missing. There are some 200,000 clones in the sample; almost 70% occur only once, and about 3% lies in the top ten. Sequenced sample: PBMCs. These receptors came from a man in his forties or fifties in good health and CMV-seropositive.

The chain employs TRBV25-1 and TRBJ2-7, with D possibly TRBD1 on 5 matching bases. The length of the CDR3 is 15 residues. Germline CDR1 reads MGHDK; CDR2 reads SYGVNS. Trimming took 4 bases from V and 4 from J, leaving 17 bases between them. For the CDR3, the DNA is TGTGCCAGCAGTGGCCCGCAGGGCGCAGGGTACGAGCAGTACTTC. Translated: CASSGPQGAGYEQYF.

The chain couples TRBV11-2 to TRBJ1-5; D unresolved. The CDR3 contains 15 residues. The germline CDR1 and CDR2 sequences are SGHAT and FQNNGV. V lost 5 bases and J lost 3, with 14 bases in between. For the CDR3, the DNA is TGTGCCAGCAGCGCCAACGCGGGCATCAATCAGCCCCAGCATTTT. As protein: CASSANAGINQPQHF.

The rearrangement joins TRBV7-9 to TRBJ2-1; TRBD1 matches 10 bases. This CDR3 region has 15 residues. The V gene end was trimmed by 1 base and the J gene end by 6 bases; junction bases not matched to a gene: 3. Germline-derived CDR1 and CDR2 are SEHNR and FQNEAQ (reference sequence). The CDR3 loop reads CASSLERDRGNEQFF. As DNA, the CDR3 is TGTGCCAGCAGCTTAGAACGGGACAGGGGCAATGAGCAGTTCTTC.

This chain joins TRBV5-8 and TRBJ1-2; maybe TRBD1 (5 bases). Trimming shortened V by 4 bases and J by 1 base, and 14 bases separated the two germline ends. The CDR3 has 15 amino acids. Per germline, CDR1 SGHTS and CDR2 YDEGEE. CDR3 region: CASSLIRQLNYGYTF. CDR3 sequence (DNA): TGTGCCAGCAGCCTCATCCGACAGCTTAACTATGGCTACACCTTC. The complete variable domain, with remaining parts taken from reference TRBV5-8 and TRBJ1-2, reads EAGVTQSPTHLIKTRGQQATLRCSPISGHTSVYWYQQALGLGLQFLLWYDEGEERNRGNFPPRFSGRQFPNYSSELNVNALELEDSALYLCASSLIRQLNYGYTFGSGTRLTVV.

This clone was seen a handful of times. This sequence joins TRBV7-2 and TRBJ1-1; 7 nucleotides align to TRBD1. The germline V gene encodes CDR1 SGHTA and CDR2 FQGNSA. CDR3 length: 15 residues. V shed 5 bases, J shed 1 base, and the junction held 7 bases outside the gene matches. The CDR3 protein is CASSSAGTANTEAFF. CDR3 sequence (DNA): TGTGCCAGCAGCAGCGCCGGGACAGCGAACACTGAAGCTTTCTTT. The full variable domain, rest sourced from reference TRBV7-2 and TRBJ1-1, is GAGVSQSPSNKVTEKGKDVELRCDPISGHTALYWYRQSLGQGLEFLIYFQGNSAPDKSGLPSDRFSAERTGGSVSTLTIQRTQQEDSAVYLCASSSAGTANTEAFFGQGTRLTVV.

V usage is TRBV9 and J usage is TRBJ1-1; TRBD1 is a possible D gene (6 bases). Trimming shortened V by 2 bases and J by 7 bases, and 12 bases separated the two germline ends. CDR1 and CDR2 (germline): SGDLS, YYNGEE. This CDR3 has 13 amino acids. The CDR3 loop reads CASSVTGYNEAFF. DNA for the CDR3: TGTGCCAGCAGCGTTACAGGGTACAATGAAGCTTTCTTT.

V gene TRBV6-5 combines with J gene TRBJ2-1, with D possibly matching TRBD2 (5 bases). The CDR3 extends over 13 amino acids. Trimming took 6 bases from V and 1 from J, leaving 7 bases between them. CDR1 is MNHEY, CDR2 SVGAGI, per germline. The CDR3: CASRLGSYNEQFF. CDR3 coding DNA: TGTGCCAGCAGACTAGGGTCCTACAATGAGCAGTTCTTC.

On this clone itself: At one end the junction does not follow the germline gene, possibly because of a read error. The chain links TRBV7-9 to TRBJ1-5; D perhaps matches TRBD1 (6 bases). The CDR3 is 13 amino acids. Germline assignment: CDR1 SEHNR and CDR2 FQNEAQ (reference sequence). The chain's CDR3 is CSSSPGQLQPQHF. The CDR3, as DNA: TGTTCCAGCAGCCCCGGACAGTTACAGCCCCAGCATTTT.

The genes are TRBV6-5 and TRBJ2-5; D ambiguous. Germline V CDR1 and CDR2: MNHEY, SVGAGI. The CDR3 is 14 residues long. V lost 6 bases, J lost 3 bases, and 14 bases lay in between. CDR3 in amino acids: CASRPSGFEETQYF. In nucleotides, the CDR3 is TGTGCCAGCAGACCCTCGGGTTTCGAAGAGACCCAGTACTTC.

The table lists this clone with a count of one. The chain employs TRBV5-1 and TRBJ2-3; possibly TRBD2 for D (7 bases). This CDR3 region has 15 residues. V was pared by 5 bases and J by 6 bases, with 19 bases between. Germline V CDR1 and CDR2: SGHRS, YFSETQ. Here the CDR3 DNA reads TGCGCCAGCAGAGGAAGGGGGGGTCTTGACGATACGCAGTATTTT. Protein: CASRGRGGLDDTQYF.

There are a few counts of this clone. The V and J genes are TRBV19 and TRBJ1-5; weak D call: TRBD1 (5 bases). There are 14 residues in the CDR3. Germline CDR1 is LNHDA and CDR2 is SQIVND (reference sequence). Trimming left V 5 bases short and J 5 bases short, with 13 bases between. CDR3: CASSSDSAYQPQHF. Here the CDR3 DNA reads TGTGCCAGTAGTTCCGACAGCGCGTATCAGCCCCAGCATTTT.

The chain is built from TRBV4-1 and TRBJ2-1; 8 bases match TRBD2. The ends lost 1 base at V and 5 bases at J; junction bases unmatched: 7. Germline V lookup: CDR1 MGHRA, CDR2 YSYEKL. The CDR3 loop spans 16 amino acids. The DNA for the CDR3 is TGCGCCAGCAGCCAAGTGCGGGGGGCTCTGAACAATGAGCAGTTCTTC. It encodes CASSQVRGALNNEQFF.

The rearrangement links TRBV7-2 to TRBJ1-2, with 9 positions matching TRBD1. This CDR3 contains 14 residues. CDR1 is SGHTA, CDR2 FQGNSA, per germline. V shed 5 bases and J 4 bases; nucleotides not matched to a gene: 5. The CDR3 bases are TGTGCCAGCAGCCCTGGGACAGGGAGCTATGGCTACACCTTC. Protein sequence: CASSPGTGSYGYTF.

V gene TRBV5-5 combines with J gene TRBJ2-7; 7 bases map to TRBD1. In germline, CDR1 is SGHKS, CDR2 YYEKEE (reference sequence). The length of the CDR3 is 15 residues. The trim removed 5 bases at V and 2 bases at J, leaving 10 bases unmatched. This chain's CDR3 is CASRTPGQRTYEQYF. The CDR3 region has the DNA TGTGCCAGCAGAACCCCGGGACAGCGGACCTACGAGCAGTACTTC.

The chain uses TRBV19 and TRBJ2-7; the match to TRBD1 covers 7 bases. V lost 5 bases, J lost 6 bases, and 7 bases stayed unmatched. Germline V gives CDR1 LNHDA, CDR2 SQIVND (reference sequence). This CDR3 spans 13 amino acids. In DNA form, the CDR3 reads TGTGCCAGTAGTGAAACAGGGGTCGGCGAGCAGTACTTC. Translating gives CASSETGVGEQYF.

V usage is TRBV5-6 and J usage is TRBJ2-1; tentatively, D is TRBD2 (5 bases). The CDR3 runs 11 residues. CDR1 is SGHDT and CDR2 is YYEEEE in the germline V gene. Trimming took off 4 bases at V and 9 bases at J, with 8 bases between the two ends. The CDR3 loop reads CASSTGSEQFF. The CDR3 DNA reads TGTGCCAGCAGCACGGGGAGTGAGCAGTTCTTC.

The rearrangement uses TRBV5-1 and TRBJ1-4; 10 nucleotides agree with TRBD1. J was trimmed by 2 bases and V by 4 bases; bases with no gene match: 8. Looked up from germline, CDR1 is SGHRS and CDR2 is YFSETQ. This CDR3 has 17 amino acids. For the CDR3, the DNA is TGCGCCAGCAGCCAAGGGACAGGGGTAGCCACTAATGAAAAACTGTTTTTT. Translated: CASSQGTGVATNEKLFF.